The clone carrying this T cell receptor beta chain was counted only a few times. Germline CDR1 DFQATT, CDR2 SNEGSKA (reference sequence). V lost 1 base and J 1 base, leaving 8 bases between the germline ends. The CDR3 spans 13 residues. Multiplex PCR with BIOMED2 TRB-A/B primer pools amplified TRB rearrangements. TCRdb reprocessed the multiplex PCR reads with MiXCR, giving one entry per CDR3 protein. The sample lists a few thousand distinct CDR3 sequences, roughly a quarter seen once, with 12% in the top ten. Blood genomic DNA input for TRB amplification was 250-500 ng. These data originate in a study of T and B cells in COVID-19 patients. About the research overall: Blood was sampled from COVID-19 patients who were either actively infected or recovered.

The clonotype originates from a human donor with active COVID-19. The J gene is TRBJ2-7, the V gene TRBV20-1, with unresolved D. Sequenced material: blood. This CDR3 reads CSARVGASYEQYF. The CDR3 bases are TGCAGTGCTAGAGTAGGCGCATCCTACGAGCAGTACTTC.